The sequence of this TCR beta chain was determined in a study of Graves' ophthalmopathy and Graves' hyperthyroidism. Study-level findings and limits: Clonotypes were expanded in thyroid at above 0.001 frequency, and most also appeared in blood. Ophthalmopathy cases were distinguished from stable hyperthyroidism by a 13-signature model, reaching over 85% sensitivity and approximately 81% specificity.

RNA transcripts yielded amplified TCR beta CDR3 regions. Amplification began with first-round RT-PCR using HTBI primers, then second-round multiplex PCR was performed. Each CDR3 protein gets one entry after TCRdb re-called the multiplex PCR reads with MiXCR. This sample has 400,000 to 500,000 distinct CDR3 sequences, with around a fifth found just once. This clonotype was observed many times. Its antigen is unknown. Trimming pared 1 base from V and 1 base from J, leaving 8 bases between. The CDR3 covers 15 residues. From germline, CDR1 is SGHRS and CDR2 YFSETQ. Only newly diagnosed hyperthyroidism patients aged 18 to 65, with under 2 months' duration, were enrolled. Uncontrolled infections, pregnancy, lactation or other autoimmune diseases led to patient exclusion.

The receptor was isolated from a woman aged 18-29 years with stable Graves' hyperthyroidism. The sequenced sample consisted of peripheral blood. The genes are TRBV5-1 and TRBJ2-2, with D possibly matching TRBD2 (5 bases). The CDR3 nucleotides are TGCGCCAGCAGCTTGCGGGGAAAGAACACCGGGGAGCTGTTTTTT. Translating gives CASSLRGKNTGELFF.